These T cell receptor beta chains were read from a single sample in a study of blood T cell repertoires in COVID-19. The assay was immunoSEQ multiplex PCR, and TCRdb's table has in-frame clones only and misses some. The sample has 270,000 or so clones; about 88% are singletons. The specimen sequenced was peripheral blood. The receptors derive from a woman between 40 and 50 years old who had recovered from COVID-19. CDR3s include the opening cysteine and the closing phenylalanine or tryptophan. The order of the fields is J gene, D gene, V gene, clone size, CDR3 protein, CDR3 DNA. A D gene is named only where the DNA matches it firmly. A row's size may be missing; if present it is once, few, many or a size class.

J gene: TRBJ2-3
D gene: TRBD2
V gene: TRBV5-4
clone size: once
CDR3 protein: CASSFLAGGGYTQYF
CDR3 DNA: TGTGCCAGCAGCTTTTTAGCGGGGGGTGGGTATACGCAGTATTTT

J gene: TRBJ2-5
D gene: TRBD1
V gene: TRBV15
clone size: .
CDR3 protein: CATSRDRGVETQYF
CDR3 DNA: TGTGCCACCAGCAGGGACAGGGGCGTGGAGACCCAGTACTTC

J gene: TRBJ1-2
D gene: TRBD1
V gene: TRBV29-1
clone size: .
CDR3 protein: CSVGDDRGRGYTF
CDR3 DNA: TGCAGCGTTGGGGATGACAGGGGGCGAGGCTACACCTTC

J gene: TRBJ1-1
D gene: TRBD1
V gene: TRBV27
clone size: .
CDR3 protein: CASSSQGSNTEAFF
CDR3 DNA: TGTGCCAGCAGTTCACAGGGGAGTAACACTGAAGCTTTCTTT

J gene: TRBJ2-6
D gene: .
V gene: TRBV12-3/TRBV12-4
clone size: .
CDR3 protein: CASSRAGANVLTF
CDR3 DNA: TGTGCCAGCAGCCGCGCTGGGGCCAACGTCCTGACTTTC

J gene: TRBJ1-1
D gene: TRBD1
V gene: TRBV7-2
clone size: .
CDR3 protein: CASRSTGGARYRTEAFF
CDR3 DNA: TGTGCCAGCAGATCCACAGGGGGCGCGAGGTACCGAACTGAAGCTTTCTTT

J gene: TRBJ2-3
D gene: TRBD2
V gene: TRBV7-6
clone size: once
CDR3 protein: CASSFMGGSTDTQYF
CDR3 DNA: TGTGCCAGCAGCTTTATGGGGGGGAGCACAGATACGCAGTATTTT

J gene: TRBJ2-4
D gene: TRBD1
V gene: TRBV7-2
clone size: .
CDR3 protein: CASSHGTGPKNIQYF
CDR3 DNA: TGTGCCAGCAGCCACGGGACAGGCCCCAAAAACATTCAGTACTTC

J gene: TRBJ2-2
D gene: TRBD2
V gene: TRBV2
clone size: .
CDR3 protein: CASSESGSGGYGELFF
CDR3 DNA: TGTGCCAGCAGTGAATCGGGTAGCGGGGGGTACGGGGAGCTGTTTTTT

J gene: TRBJ1-2
D gene: TRBD1
V gene: TRBV9
clone size: .
CDR3 protein: CASSGRQGYYGYTF
CDR3 DNA: TGTGCCAGCAGCGGTAGACAGGGATACTATGGCTACACCTTC

J gene: TRBJ1-1
D gene: .
V gene: TRBV5-1
clone size: .
CDR3 protein: CASSLLPTGGRGTEAFF
CDR3 DNA: TGCGCCAGCAGCTTGCTCCCGACAGGCGGTCGGGGCACTGAAGCTTTCTTT

J gene: TRBJ1-5
D gene: .
V gene: TRBV19
clone size: .
CDR3 protein: CASTPARHGGIQPQHF
CDR3 DNA: TGTGCCAGTACCCCCGCCCGTCACGGAGGGATTCAGCCCCAGCATTTT

J gene: TRBJ2-3
D gene: TRBD2
V gene: TRBV3-1/TRBV3-2
clone size: once
CDR3 protein: CASSPNQNREAPDTQYF
CDR3 DNA: TGTGCCAGCAGCCCCAATCAAAATCGGGAGGCCCCAGATACGCAGTATTTT

J gene: TRBJ2-3
D gene: .
V gene: TRBV6-2/TRBV6-3
clone size: .
CDR3 protein: CASSSWGGAQDTQYF
CDR3 DNA: TGTGCCAGCAGTTCCTGGGGGGGGGCGCAAGATACGCAGTATTTT

J gene: TRBJ1-2
D gene: .
V gene: TRBV3-1/TRBV3-2
clone size: .
CDR3 protein: CASSLQGTRHDYGYTF
CDR3 DNA: TGTGCCAGCAGCCTGCAGGGGACAAGACATGATTATGGCTACACCTTC

J gene: TRBJ1-5
D gene: .
V gene: TRBV3-1/TRBV3-2
clone size: few
CDR3 protein: CASSLQQQGQPQHF
CDR3 DNA: TGTGCCAGCAGCCTCCAACAACAGGGTCAGCCCCAGCATTTT

J gene: TRBJ1-2
D gene: .
V gene: TRBV19
clone size: .
CDR3 protein: CASSIEGLYGYTF
CDR3 DNA: TGTGCCAGTAGTATAGAGGGCCTCTATGGCTACACCTTC

J gene: TRBJ1-5
D gene: .
V gene: TRBV4-1
clone size: .
CDR3 protein: CASSQPHQPQHF
CDR3 DNA: TGCGCCAGCAGCCAACCTCATCAGCCCCAGCATTTT

J gene: TRBJ2-3
D gene: .
V gene: TRBV7-9
clone size: .
CDR3 protein: CASRTDRSDTQYF
CDR3 DNA: TGTGCCAGCAGGACAGACAGGAGCGATACGCAGTATTTT

J gene: TRBJ2-5
D gene: TRBD1
V gene: TRBV2
clone size: .
CDR3 protein: CASSDSDRVETQYF
CDR3 DNA: TGTGCCAGCAGTGACTCGGACAGGGTAGAGACCCAGTACTTC